The source of this T cell receptor beta chain is a study of blood T cell repertoires in COVID-19. Study-wide context: The United States, Italy and Spain were the sources of the acute and convalescent COVID-19 samples. T cells, B-cell-depleted T cells, or PBMCs provided the cDNA or gDNA that served as material.

V was clipped by 5 bases and J by 0 bases; unmatched bases: 9. The germline gives CDR1 MNHEY, CDR2 SMNVEV (reference sequence). The CDR3 totals 17 residues. This clone was seen a single time. Methods used by the authors: Amplifying reference gene primers gave estimates of nucleated cell counts. TCRdb's table, derived via immunoSEQ multiplex PCR, lists solely in-frame clones and lacks some. V, J and clone size derive from that table, while D and trimming were established from the DNA sequence. The sample lists about 110,000 clones; over 75% were seen once. The chain carries TRBV27 and TRBJ1-5; 8 bases map to TRBD1. The specimen was peripheral blood. The clonotype comes from a woman older than 75 with acute or convalescent COVID-19. The CDR3: CASSPTGARYSNQPQHF. For the CDR3, the DNA is TGTGCCAGCAGTCCGACAGGGGCCCGTTATAGCAATCAGCCCCAGCATTTT.